What follows describes a single T cell receptor beta chain. This clone's antigen is unknown. Per-base qualities were not stored, and no clone one base away is much larger. This specimen belongs to a study of blood T cell repertoires in COVID-19 (dated by TCRdb to the early 2020s). A note on the overall study: Collaborator samples came from the United States, Italy and Spain and covered acute and convalescent phases of COVID-19. A freely available public database, intended as a resource for researchers studying the immune response to SARS-CoV-2, is where the repertoires were released. The prospective study material was composed of cDNA or gDNA derived from T cells, B-cell-depleted T cells, or PBMCs. Where available, HLA class I and class II types were obtained from metadata supplied by the sample provider rather than from assay-based typing. Subjects who had been exposed to COVID-19, were actively infected with it, or had recovered from it provided the deeply sampled blood TCRbeta repertoires that made up the dataset. Samples came from the ongoing ImmuneRACE study (first 160 participants) plus 1,254 subjects from 6 global collaborators. A de-identified subject ID, COVID-19 status, age in years and sex were almost always included in the sample metadata.

Collaborating institutions collected whole blood in K2EDTA tubes following their own protocols. For TCRbeta analysis, collaborators shipped samples in one of three forms: frozen whole blood, isolated PBMCs, or DNA extracted from either of those sample types. Here is what the overall study found, with its caveats: The quantity of clinical and demographic metadata differed by source and by participant and was supplied without curation.

TCRbeta CDR3 regions were amplified from genomic DNA using the immunoSEQ Assay, a bias-controlled multiplex PCR. As for how the authors treated the data: The number of nucleated cells in each sample was estimated from the amplification of reference gene primers within the assay. Sequence reads were collapsed and filtered to measure the absolute abundance of every unique TCRbeta CDR3 rearrangement. Productive Simpson clonality was computed per sample as the square root of Simpson's diversity index over productive rearrangements. TCRdb took this table from immuneACCESS and kept in-frame rearrangements with V and J called. Such tables lack part of the clones; where checked against another copy, unresolved V genes explain under half of the gap, and the rest is unexplained. That table is the source of V, J and clone size, and D and trimming were worked out from the DNA. A total of about 81,000 clones appear in this sample, about four fifths of them only once. Together, the top ten hold more than 9% of the sample.

The germline V gene (reference sequence) specifies LNHDA as CDR1 and SQIVND as CDR2. The germline ends are 13 bases apart after V is trimmed by 1 base and J by 4 bases. Counted from cysteine to phenylalanine, this CDR3 has 15 amino acids. The only DNA kept is the CDR3, 45 bases in frame from the first base. Sample: peripheral blood. This TCR was recovered from a man in his sixties with acute or convalescent COVID-19. The chain links TRBV19 with TRBJ1-2; matching of 6 bases hints at TRBD1 as the D gene. CDR3 sequence: CASSIAATGRYGYTF. The DNA reads TGTGCCAGTAGTATAGCGGCGACAGGACGCTATGGCTACACCTTC.